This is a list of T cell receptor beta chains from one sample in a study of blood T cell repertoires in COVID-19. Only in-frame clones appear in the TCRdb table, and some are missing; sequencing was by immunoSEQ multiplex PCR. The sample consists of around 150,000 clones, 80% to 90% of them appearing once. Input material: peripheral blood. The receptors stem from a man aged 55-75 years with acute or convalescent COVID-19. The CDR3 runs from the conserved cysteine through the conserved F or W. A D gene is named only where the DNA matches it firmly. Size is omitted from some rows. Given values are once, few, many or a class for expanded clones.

DNA: TGTGCCAGCCTGCCCCCACCGCGCCGGGGAGTAGGGGAGACCCAGTACTTC
CDR3: CASLPPPRRGVGETQYF
J: TRBJ2-5
V: TRBV7-8
D: NA
size: NA

DNA: TGCGCCAGCAGCTCACGGACAGGAGGCACGCCAGCTTTCTTT
CDR3: CASSSRTGGTPAFF
J: TRBJ1-1
V: TRBV5-1
D: TRBD1
size: NA

DNA: TGTGCCAGCAGCCGCGGGAGTGGACTGTCCTACGAGCAGTACTTC
CDR3: CASSRGSGLSYEQYF
J: TRBJ2-7
V: TRBV7-8
D: TRBD2
size: NA

DNA: TGTGCCAGCAGCTTAAGGCGGCAACCCGTTCCTAAACTGTTTTTT
CDR3: CASSLRRQPVPKLFF
J: TRBJ1-4
V: TRBV7-6
D: NA
size: NA

DNA: TGTGCCAGCAGCCGACAGGACAATTCACCCCTCCACTTT
CDR3: CASSRQDNSPLHF
J: TRBJ1-6
V: TRBV11-2
D: NA
size: few

DNA: TGTGCCAGTAGTATGCGGGGAGCCGTCTATGGCTACACCTTC
CDR3: CASSMRGAVYGYTF
J: TRBJ1-2
V: TRBV19
D: NA
size: NA

DNA: TGTGCCAGCACCTATGGGGGGGCTGGTGGAAACACCATATATTTT
CDR3: CASTYGGAGGNTIYF
J: TRBJ1-3
V: TRBV6-1
D: NA
size: NA

DNA: TGTGCCAGTAGTATTTTCAAGAGGGACTATGGCTACACCTTC
CDR3: CASSIFKRDYGYTF
J: TRBJ1-2
V: TRBV19
D: NA
size: NA

DNA: TGTGCCAGTAGAAAGAGGGACACTGAAGCTTTCTTT
CDR3: CASRKRDTEAFF
J: TRBJ1-1
V: TRBV19
D: NA
size: NA

DNA: TGTGCCAGCAGCGGACAGGGGTGGACTAATGAAAAACTGTTTTTT
CDR3: CASSGQGWTNEKLFF
J: TRBJ1-4
V: TRBV9
D: TRBD1
size: once

DNA: TGTGCCAGCAGTTTATACCCGACAGCACTCCGGCAGTACTTC
CDR3: CASSLYPTALRQYF
J: TRBJ2-7
V: TRBV27
D: NA
size: NA

DNA: TGTGCCAGCGTACAGGAGTACTATGGCTACACCTTC
CDR3: CASVQEYYGYTF
J: TRBJ1-2
V: TRBV28
D: NA
size: NA

DNA: TGTGCCAGCAGCTTAGGGACAGGGTACACCGGGGAGCTGTTTTTT
CDR3: CASSLGTGYTGELFF
J: TRBJ2-2
V: TRBV7-8
D: TRBD1
size: NA

DNA: TGCGCCAGCAGGCTGTTGGCTAGCGGGACCTACGAGCAGTACTTC
CDR3: CASRLLASGTYEQYF
J: TRBJ2-7
V: TRBV5-1
D: TRBD2
size: few

DNA: TGTGCCAGCAGTTACCTAGCGGGAGGATCCTACGAGCAGTACTTC
CDR3: CASSYLAGGSYEQYF
J: TRBJ2-7
V: TRBV6-5
D: TRBD2
size: NA

DNA: TGTGCCAGTAGTACCCGGACAGGGAATGGCTACACCTTC
CDR3: CASSTRTGNGYTF
J: TRBJ1-2
V: TRBV19
D: TRBD1
size: NA

DNA: TGTGCCAGCAGCTTAAGGGGGGACACTGAAGCTTTCTTT
CDR3: CASSLRGDTEAFF
J: TRBJ1-1
V: TRBV7-3
D: NA
size: NA

DNA: TGTGCCAGTAGTATAGATTTCGGGACCCAGTACTTC
CDR3: CASSIDFGTQYF
J: TRBJ2-5
V: TRBV19
D: NA
size: NA

DNA: TGCGCCAGCAGCCATGACCGTGCGGACACTGAAGCTTTCTTT
CDR3: CASSHDRADTEAFF
J: TRBJ1-1
V: TRBV5-1
D: NA
size: few

DNA: TGTGCCAGCAGTCTCGACGGTGACACAATCCCTGAAGCTTTCTTT
CDR3: CASSLDGDTIPEAFF
J: TRBJ1-1
V: TRBV6-5
D: NA
size: NA

DNA: TGTGCCAGCAGCTTGGGGACAGGGGGCTGGACCGGGGAGCTGTTTTTT
CDR3: CASSLGTGGWTGELFF
J: TRBJ2-2
V: TRBV5-4
D: TRBD1
size: once

DNA: TGTGCCAGCAGCCCCCACCCCGGGACAGTCTACGAGCAGTACTTC
CDR3: CASSPHPGTVYEQYF
J: TRBJ2-7
V: TRBV7-3
D: TRBD1
size: NA

DNA: TGCGCCAGCAGCTTTGAGGCCAATCAGCCCCAGCATTTT
CDR3: CASSFEANQPQHF
J: TRBJ1-5
V: TRBV5-1
D: NA
size: NA

DNA: TGTGCCAGCAGTGACTCAGCAGGGGGAAATTCCTACGAGCAGTACTTC
CDR3: CASSDSAGGNSYEQYF
J: TRBJ2-7
V: TRBV6-4
D: TRBD1
size: NA

DNA: TGTGCCAGCAGCCAACTTGGAGACCAAGAGACCCAGTACTTC
CDR3: CASSQLGDQETQYF
J: TRBJ2-5
V: TRBV3-1/TRBV3-2
D: NA
size: NA

DNA: TGTGCCATCAGTGAGGCCAGCCCGGGGGGCTACACCTTC
CDR3: CAISEASPGGYTF
J: TRBJ1-2
V: TRBV10-3
D: NA
size: NA

DNA: TGTGCCAGCAGCCATTCTCCAGGGGGCCGGTCCTATGGCTACACCTTC
CDR3: CASSHSPGGRSYGYTF
J: TRBJ1-2
V: TRBV3-1/TRBV3-2
D: TRBD1
size: NA

DNA: TGTGCCAGCAGCCTAATACAGGGGGCGTATCAGCCCCAGCATTTT
CDR3: CASSLIQGAYQPQHF
J: TRBJ1-5
V: TRBV28
D: TRBD1
size: NA

DNA: TGTGCCTGGAGGCAAACCGCCCTGGGGCTTTCGAACACTGAAGCTTTCTTT
CDR3: CAWRQTALGLSNTEAFF
J: TRBJ1-1
V: TRBV30
D: NA
size: NA

DNA: TGTGCCAGCAGTTCCCTCGTCAGATCTGGAAACACCATATATTTT
CDR3: CASSSLVRSGNTIYF
J: TRBJ1-3
V: TRBV28
D: NA
size: NA

DNA: TGTGCCAGCAGCCTCGTGGCGGGAGTCGATACGCAGTATTTT
CDR3: CASSLVAGVDTQYF
J: TRBJ2-3
V: TRBV6-4
D: TRBD2
size: NA

DNA: TGTGCCAGCAGCCAAGATGGGGCAGGGGGCCTTCCCCAGCATTTT
CDR3: CASSQDGAGGLPQHF
J: TRBJ1-5
V: TRBV3-1/TRBV3-2
D: TRBD1
size: NA

DNA: TGTGCCAGCAGCTTAGCGACAGGGGATACGCAGTATTTT
CDR3: CASSLATGDTQYF
J: TRBJ2-3
V: TRBV7-3
D: TRBD1
size: NA

DNA: TGTGCCAGCAGCCCTTTCGCGGGAGCGCAGTTCTTC
CDR3: CASSPFAGAQFF
J: TRBJ2-1
V: TRBV7-3
D: TRBD2
size: NA

DNA: TGTGCCAGCAGTTTACGTGCTAGTGTTTACACTGAAGCTTTCTTT
CDR3: CASSLRASVYTEAFF
J: TRBJ1-1
V: TRBV28
D: NA
size: NA

DNA: TGTGCCAGCAGTGACAGGGCACAACCTAGCACAGATACGCAGTATTTT
CDR3: CASSDRAQPSTDTQYF
J: TRBJ2-3
V: TRBV6-1
D: NA
size: NA

DNA: TGTGCCTGGAGCCACAAGATCCTGTTGGGGGGAAAGAACTATGGCTACACCTTC
CDR3: CAWSHKILLGGKNYGYTF
J: TRBJ1-2
V: TRBV30
D: NA
size: NA

DNA: TGTGCCAGCAGATGGGACAGGAACACTGAAGCTTTCTTT
CDR3: CASRWDRNTEAFF
J: TRBJ1-1
V: TRBV6-5
D: TRBD1
size: NA

DNA: TGTGCCAGCAGCTCCTTAAACAGGGTAGACTATGGCTACACCTTC
CDR3: CASSSLNRVDYGYTF
J: TRBJ1-2
V: TRBV11-2
D: NA
size: NA

DNA: TGTGCCAGCAGCGCTGGGACAGGGGGACAAGAGACCCAGTACTTC
CDR3: CASSAGTGGQETQYF
J: TRBJ2-5
V: TRBV5-4
D: TRBD1
size: NA

DNA: TGTGCCAGCTCACCAACTAGCGGGAGGGGAGACACCGGGGAGCTGTTTTTT
CDR3: CASSPTSGRGDTGELFF
J: TRBJ2-2
V: TRBV18
D: TRBD2
size: NA

DNA: TGTGCCATCAGTGCCCCAGGGGTGTCCGAGCAGTACTTC
CDR3: CAISAPGVSEQYF
J: TRBJ2-7
V: TRBV10-3
D: NA
size: once

DNA: TGTGCCAGCAGTAGGGACAGTCCCAATCAGCCCCAGCATTTT
CDR3: CASSRDSPNQPQHF
J: TRBJ1-5
V: TRBV6-5
D: TRBD1
size: NA

DNA: TGTGCCAGCAGTTCCGCCGGGGTCTTAGGAAACACCATATATTTT
CDR3: CASSSAGVLGNTIYF
J: TRBJ1-3
V: TRBV28
D: NA
size: few

DNA: TGTGCCAGCAGCCCGAGGCGCGGGGCCAACGTCCTGACTTTC
CDR3: CASSPRRGANVLTF
J: TRBJ2-6
V: TRBV9
D: NA
size: NA

DNA: TGTGCCAGCATGAACAGGGGCAGCTTAGACACTGAAGCTTTCTTT
CDR3: CASMNRGSLDTEAFF
J: TRBJ1-1
V: TRBV28
D: TRBD1
size: NA

DNA: TGTGCCACCAGCAGAGATTCCCGGGAGGGCATTCAGTACTTC
CDR3: CATSRDSREGIQYF
J: TRBJ2-4
V: TRBV15
D: TRBD2
size: once

DNA: TGTGCCAGCAGCCAGGGACACAGTAACACTGAAGCTTTCTTT
CDR3: CASSQGHSNTEAFF
J: TRBJ1-1
V: TRBV3-1/TRBV3-2
D: NA
size: NA

DNA: TGTGCCAGCAGCTTCAGCGGCGGAGCTAATGAAAAACTGTTTTTT
CDR3: CASSFSGGANEKLFF
J: TRBJ1-4
V: TRBV7-8
D: NA
size: NA

DNA: TGTGCCAGCGTGTATTCAGGCACAGATACGCAGTATTTT
CDR3: CASVYSGTDTQYF
J: TRBJ2-3
V: TRBV2
D: NA
size: NA

DNA: TGTGCCAGCAGCTTAGCGTTACAGAACCAAGAGACCCAGTACTTC
CDR3: CASSLALQNQETQYF
J: TRBJ2-5
V: TRBV7-9
D: NA
size: NA

DNA: TGCAGCGCTGGACAGGGTGCTAACTATGGCTACACCTTC
CDR3: CSAGQGANYGYTF
J: TRBJ1-2
V: TRBV29-1
D: TRBD1
size: NA

DNA: TGCGCCAGCAGCTTGGTCAGGGCGAACACTGAAGCTTTCTTT
CDR3: CASSLVRANTEAFF
J: TRBJ1-1
V: TRBV5-1
D: NA
size: NA

DNA: TGTGCCAGCGGGAGGTTTTCCGGGGAGCTGTTTTTT
CDR3: CASGRFSGELFF
J: TRBJ2-2
V: TRBV28
D: NA
size: NA